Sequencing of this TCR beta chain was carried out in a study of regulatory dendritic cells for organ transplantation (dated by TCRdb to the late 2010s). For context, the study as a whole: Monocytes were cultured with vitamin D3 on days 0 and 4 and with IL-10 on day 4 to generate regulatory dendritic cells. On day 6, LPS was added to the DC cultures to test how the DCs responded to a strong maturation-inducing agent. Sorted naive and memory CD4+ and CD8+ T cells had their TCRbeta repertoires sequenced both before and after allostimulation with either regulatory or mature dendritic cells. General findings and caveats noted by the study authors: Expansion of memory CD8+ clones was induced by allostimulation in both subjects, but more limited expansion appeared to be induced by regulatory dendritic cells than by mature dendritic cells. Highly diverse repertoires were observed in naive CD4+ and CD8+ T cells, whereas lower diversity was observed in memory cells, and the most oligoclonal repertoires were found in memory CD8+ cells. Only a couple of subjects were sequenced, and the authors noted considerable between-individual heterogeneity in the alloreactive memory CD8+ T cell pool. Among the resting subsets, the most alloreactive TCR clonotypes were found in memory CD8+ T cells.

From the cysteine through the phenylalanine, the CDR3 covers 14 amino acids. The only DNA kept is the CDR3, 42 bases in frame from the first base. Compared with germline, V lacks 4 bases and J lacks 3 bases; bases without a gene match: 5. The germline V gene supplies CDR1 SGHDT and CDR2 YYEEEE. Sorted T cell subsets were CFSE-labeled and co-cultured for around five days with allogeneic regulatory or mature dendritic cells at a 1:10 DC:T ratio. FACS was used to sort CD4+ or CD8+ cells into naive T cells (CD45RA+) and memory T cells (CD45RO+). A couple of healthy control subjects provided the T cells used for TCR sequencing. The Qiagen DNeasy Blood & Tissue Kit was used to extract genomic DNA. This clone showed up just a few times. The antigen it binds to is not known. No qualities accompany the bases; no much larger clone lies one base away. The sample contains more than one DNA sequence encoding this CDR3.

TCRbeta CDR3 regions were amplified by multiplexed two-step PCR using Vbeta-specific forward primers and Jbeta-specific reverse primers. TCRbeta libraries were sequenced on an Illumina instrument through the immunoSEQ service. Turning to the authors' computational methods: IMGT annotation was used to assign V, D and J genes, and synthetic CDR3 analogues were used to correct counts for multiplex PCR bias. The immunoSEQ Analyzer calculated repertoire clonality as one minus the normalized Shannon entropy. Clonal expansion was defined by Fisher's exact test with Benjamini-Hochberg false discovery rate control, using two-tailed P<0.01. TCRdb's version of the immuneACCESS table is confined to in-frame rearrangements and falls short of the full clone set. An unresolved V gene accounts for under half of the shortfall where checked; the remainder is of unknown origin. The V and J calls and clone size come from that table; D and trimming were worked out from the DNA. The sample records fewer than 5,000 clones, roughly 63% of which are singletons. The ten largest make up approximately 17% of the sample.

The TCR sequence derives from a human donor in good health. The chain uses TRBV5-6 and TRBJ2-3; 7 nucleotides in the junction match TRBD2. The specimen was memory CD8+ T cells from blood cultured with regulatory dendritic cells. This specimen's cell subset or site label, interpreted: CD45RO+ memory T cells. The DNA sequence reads TGTGCCAGCAGCCCAGGGCGGGGGACAGATACGCAGTATTTT. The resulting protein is CASSPGRGTDTQYF.